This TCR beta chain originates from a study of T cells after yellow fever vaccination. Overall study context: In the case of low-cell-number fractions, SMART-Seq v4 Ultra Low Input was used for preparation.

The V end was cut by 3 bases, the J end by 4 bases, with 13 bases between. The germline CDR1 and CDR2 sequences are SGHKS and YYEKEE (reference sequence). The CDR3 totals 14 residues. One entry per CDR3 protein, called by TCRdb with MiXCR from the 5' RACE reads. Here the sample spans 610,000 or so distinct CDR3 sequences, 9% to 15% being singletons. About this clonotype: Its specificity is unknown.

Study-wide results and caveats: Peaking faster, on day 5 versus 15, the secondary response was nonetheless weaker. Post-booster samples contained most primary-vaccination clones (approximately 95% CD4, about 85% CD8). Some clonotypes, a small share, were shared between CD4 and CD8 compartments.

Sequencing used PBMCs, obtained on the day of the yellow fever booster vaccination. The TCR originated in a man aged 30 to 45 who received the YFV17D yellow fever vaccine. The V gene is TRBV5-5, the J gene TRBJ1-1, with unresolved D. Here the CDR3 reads CASSSTPFGTEAFF. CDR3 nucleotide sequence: TGTGCCAGCAGCTCAACCCCGTTCGGCACTGAAGCTTTCTTT. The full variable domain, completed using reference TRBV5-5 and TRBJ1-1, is DAGVTQSPTHLIKTRGQQVTLRCSPISGHKSVSWYQQVLGQGPQFIFQYYEKEERGRGNFPDRFSARQFPNYSSELNVNALLLGDSALYLCASSSTPFGTEAFFGQGTRLTVV.